This T cell receptor beta chain was identified in a study of cytomegalovirus exposure and HLA in healthy donors listed by TCRdb under 2017. In the study overall: An earlier analysis of approximately 640 of the donors reported about 250 Gb of sequence data and 100 million to 140 million unique TCR beta sequences from 150 million to 200 million T cells. An early release that covered fewer than 800 HLA-typed donors contained approximately 300 gigabases of sequencing data and 85 million to 100 million unique TCR sequences. The genetic ancestry cluster associated with self-reported Caucasian donors included roughly four fifths of the roughly 400 genotyped donors. The aim of the study was to test whether cataloging public T cell receptors could identify signatures of past pathogen exposure. Using immunosequencing, the study profiled T cell repertoires from about 610 subjects and related those repertoires to cytomegalovirus serostatus. Along with the roughly 700-subject first cohort, a separate validation cohort of over a hundred different subjects was used. High-throughput TCR immunosequencing, statistical association of individual TCRs with disease status, and machine learning were combined to predict cytomegalovirus infection status. In a later analysis, previously published TCR beta repertoires from more than 500 donors were re-analyzed and high-resolution HLA genotyping was added so that TCR occurrence patterns could be studied. In the later analysis, no new phenotypic data were used to find candidate immune exposures; instead, reliance was placed on TCR beta sequences and their occurrence across donors. An earlier analysis of about 620 of the donors applied high-throughput TCR beta sequencing to assess whether each TCR beta V gene segment acted as functional or pseudogenic. Donor age, sex, ethnicity and CMV serostatus were compiled together with the repertoire data. A later genetic analysis took genome-wide SNP genotypes for about three fifths of the 666 donors and used that subset as a discovery cohort. All discovery cohort repertoires had been generated using a single sequencing platform. Both class I and class II loci were covered by HLA typing, at four-digit resolution. Typing coverage varied by locus: 629-630 donors for A, B, C, DRB1 and DQB1; some 520 for DQA1; about 590 for DPA1; fewer than 480 for DPB1. Because of strong linkage in the cohort, five DR-DQ haplotypes were treated as single units for association and clustering. Across 398 genotyped donors of the cohort, an average of about 220,000 unique TCR beta nucleotide sequences per donor were sequenced, and roughly 17% of those sequences were non-productive.

This clone was seen only a few times. This clone's antigen is unknown. No per-base quality is available; no much larger clone lies one base away. On the study overall, not on this receptor specifically: Assigning TCR associations to individual alleles was difficult when HLA alleles, especially DR and DQ, strongly co-occurred. Presence/absence analyses assumed roughly uniform sequencing depth across donors, an assumption that may not hold. In vitro tests confirmed that three of the cytomegalovirus-associated TCR beta chains recognize cytomegalovirus antigens. In a later analysis, 15,000 to 20,000 TCR beta sequences were associated with specific HLA alleles at a false discovery rate of 0.05. Compared with the roughly 670-donor mean, donors in an Asian-associated ancestry cluster had fewer N-insertions in productive TCRs, according to a later genetic analysis. In a later analysis, TCR association rates were found to vary across HLA loci, with the most associated TCRs seen for DRB1 alleles and the fewest for HLA-C alleles. Compared with equally common non-associated chains, HLA-associated TCR beta chains in a later analysis were more clonally expanded and had lower generation probabilities. The 87-base-pair reads could not distinguish some IMGT-functional V segments, including TRBV6-2 and TRBV6-3, so those segments were excluded. Most TCR sequences were seen in very few donors, while some public TCRs were found in many individuals. The study gave a list of around 170 TCR beta chains associated with cytomegalovirus. Approximately 18 rarely observed V segments, including chromosome 9 orphons, were excluded from the earlier analysis of 550 to 700 of the donors because counts were too low. Broadly in line with IMGT annotations, most TCR beta V segments showed up in productive rearrangements about 90% or about 30% of the time in an earlier analysis of 587 of the donors. The authors suggested that the approach could potentially be extended to other disease states and immunological phenotypes. According to a later analysis, parvovirus B19, influenza, CMV and Epstein-Barr virus appeared linked to several top co-occurrence clusters. Because some donors lacked HLA typing at each locus, the association tests relied only on the typed subset. For the cohort, immune exposure information was limited to CMV serostatus. Cytomegalovirus status was reported to be diagnosed by the classifier with high specificity and sensitivity in both the original and validation cohorts. Linkage disequilibrium might explain the correlated functional status among segregating V segments, but an unknown experimental factor could not be ruled out. Only TCR beta chains were sequenced in this cohort, and the absence of alpha or paired-chain data limited detectable features. A further reported finding was that TCR beta sequences accurately predicted the HLA-A and HLA-B alleles for most subjects in the first cohort. In a later genetic analysis, a missense DCLRE1C variant was associated with V-gene and J-gene trimming of TCR beta chains, and the association was replicated in an independent cohort. A cluster of highly shared sequence variants was judged likely to be a technical artifact of the sequencing pipeline. In a later analysis, most CMV-associated TCR beta chains were found to appear HLA-restricted, with HLA associations seemingly driven largely by CMV exposure.

In total, about 650 healthy bone marrow donors made up the cohort. At the time of sampling, all cohort members were nominally healthy, though unrecorded immune exposures were likely present. The donor was CMV seronegative and was included in the group of several hundred seronegative cohort members. Every donor gave a peripheral blood sample, and the peripheral blood mononuclear cells from that sample were used for TCR beta sequencing. The Qiagen DNeasy Blood Extraction Kit was used to extract genomic DNA from the blood cell samples. The method was the immunoSEQ multiplex PCR assay. The multiplex PCR relied on a mix of 60 forward primers for TCR Vbeta segments and 13 reverse primers for TCR Jbeta segments. The CDR3 region of rearranged TCR beta genes was amplified from genomic DNA by a multiplex PCR assay. The Illumina HiSeq System was used to sequence the amplified TCR beta libraries as 87-base-pair reads. In the authors' own workflow: A later analysis tallied around 80 million unique TCR beta chains across the 640 or so repertoires, and some 10 million of those chains were shared by two or more donors. A nearest-neighbor algorithm error-corrected the raw reads and collapsed the reads into unique sequences, merging closely related sequences to remove PCR and sequencing errors. V, D and J gene segments were assigned by aligning CDR3 sequences to IMGT reference sequences. For a sequence to be retained, at least a six-nucleotide match to both a V gene segment and a J gene segment was required. Rearrangements were called productive when the CDR3 lacked stop codons and stayed in frame with V and J; all others were non-productive. Following IMGT convention, CDR3 was defined as the stretch from the second conserved V-encoded cysteine up to the conserved J-encoded phenylalanine. The earlier analysis of some 550 of the donors excluded any sequence lacking an unambiguous match to a single V gene segment. An earlier analysis of 587 of the donors called V segments functional above 56.7% productive rearrangements and segregating when the between-donor standard deviation exceeded 5%. To diagnose cytomegalovirus status from the catalog of TCR beta chain sequences, a statistical classification framework was built. A later analysis assigned V and J genes by comparing TCR nucleotide sequences with IMGT/GENE-DB human TR gene sequences. The TCRdist pipeline was used in a later analysis to assign CDR3 sequences and most-parsimonious VDJ recombination scenarios. In a later analysis, each TCR beta chain was defined by its CDR3 amino acid sequence together with its V-gene family, and reads lacking a unique V-gene family were excluded. A later analysis removed several hundred highly shared, low-generation-probability nucleotide sequences to deal with suspected cross-contamination and a sequencing artifact. In a later analysis, a clonal expansion index for each public chain was calculated from normalized within-repertoire ranks of inferred template counts. A later analysis computed generation probabilities with a VDJ recombination model fitted to out-of-frame rearrangements, and checked the results against IGoR. In a later analysis, TCR-TCR, TCR-HLA and TCR-CMV co-occurrence was scored with hypergeometric tests, and a repertoire-size bias correction was applied to TCR pairs. False discovery rates were estimated in a later analysis by permuting HLA or CMV assignments 20 times. In a later analysis, co-occurring TCRs were grouped using DBSCAN, and TCRdist sequence similarity was added for clustering within HLA-allele-positive subsets. For co-occurrence clustering, repertoires with fewer than 30,000 or more than 120,000 public chains were excluded, along with roughly five repertoires with anomalous nucleotide sharing. TCRdb carries this immuneACCESS record with in-frame sequences only. Its versions omit some clonotypes, under half of them owing to an unresolved V gene in the studies checked, with the rest unexplained. Clone size and the V and J calls come from that table; the DNA yielded D and trimming. Recorded for this sample are about 140,000 clones; about 80% of them occurred a single time. Of the sample, approximately 2% is held by the ten largest clones.

Taken from cysteine to phenylalanine, the CDR3 has 14 residues. Here the CDR3 DNA is all that survives: 42 bases in frame from base 1. Clipping removes 8 bases from V and 4 bases from J, with 11 as the unmatched junction base count. Taken from the germline V gene, the CDR1 and CDR2 loops are MNHNS and SASEGT. Sequencing was carried out using PBMCs. The sequence derives from a young man in good health and CMV-seronegative. The chain is made from TRBV6-1 and TRBJ2-7; TRBD2 aligns with 7 central bases. CDR3 protein: CASARAGREYEQYF. The nucleotides are TGTGCCAGCGCCCGGGCAGGGCGGGAGTACGAGCAGTACTTC.